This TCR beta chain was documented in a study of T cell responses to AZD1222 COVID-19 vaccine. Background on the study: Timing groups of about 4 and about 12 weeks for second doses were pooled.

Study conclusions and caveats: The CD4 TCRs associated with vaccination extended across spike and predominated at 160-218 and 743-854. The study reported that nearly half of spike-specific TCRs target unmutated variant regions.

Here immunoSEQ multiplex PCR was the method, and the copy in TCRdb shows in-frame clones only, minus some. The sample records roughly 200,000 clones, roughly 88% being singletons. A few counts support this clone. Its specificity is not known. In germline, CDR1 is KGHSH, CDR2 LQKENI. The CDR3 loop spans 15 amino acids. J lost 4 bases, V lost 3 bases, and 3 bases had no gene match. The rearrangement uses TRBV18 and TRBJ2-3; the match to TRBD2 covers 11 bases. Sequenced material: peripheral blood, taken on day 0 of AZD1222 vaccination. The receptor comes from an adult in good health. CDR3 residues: CASSPGTSGPDTQYF. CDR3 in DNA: TGTGCCAGCTCACCCGGGACTAGCGGACCAGATACGCAGTATTTT.